This T cell receptor beta chain was sequenced during a study of T cells in women clearing cervical HPV infection. CDR1 is PRHDT and CDR2 is FYEKMQ in the germline V gene (reference sequence). V dropped 0 bases and J dropped 4 bases, with 7 bases sitting between them. This CDR3 is built from 13 residues. The study's findings and limits: Unknown T-cell numbers per sample may underlie the richness differences. CIN3+ cases had significantly higher TCR richness than controls; evenness did not differ. Controls had more TRBV6-7 (approximately 0.15%) than cases (about 0.11%).

Concerning this clone itself: Its cognate antigen is unknown. The sequence runs out 3 residues before the end of the CDR3; the remainder is reconstructed from the germline J gene. Different DNA sequences within this sample yield the same CDR3.

The table came from immunoSEQ multiplex PCR; TCRdb's copy has only in-frame clones and leaves some out. The sample data list about 32,000 clones. This clonotype originated in a woman aged 18 to 75 with a cervical HPV16 infection that either progressed to CIN3+ or cleared (not recorded which). Sample: blood buffy coat. The chain is built from TRBV13 and TRBJ2-7; the D gene is possibly TRBD2 (6 bases). The CDR3 bases that were read are TGTGCCAGCAGCTTAGGACGGGGGTACGAG. Encoded protein: CASSLGRGYE. In full, the CDR3 is CASSLGRGYEQYF. The complete variable domain, with remaining parts taken from reference TRBV13 and TRBJ2-7, reads AAGVIQSPRHLIKEKRETATLKCYPIPRHDTVYWYQQGPGQDPQFLISFYEKMQSDKGSIPDRFSAQQFSDYHSELNMSSLELGDSALYFCASSLGRGYEQYFGPGTRLTVT.